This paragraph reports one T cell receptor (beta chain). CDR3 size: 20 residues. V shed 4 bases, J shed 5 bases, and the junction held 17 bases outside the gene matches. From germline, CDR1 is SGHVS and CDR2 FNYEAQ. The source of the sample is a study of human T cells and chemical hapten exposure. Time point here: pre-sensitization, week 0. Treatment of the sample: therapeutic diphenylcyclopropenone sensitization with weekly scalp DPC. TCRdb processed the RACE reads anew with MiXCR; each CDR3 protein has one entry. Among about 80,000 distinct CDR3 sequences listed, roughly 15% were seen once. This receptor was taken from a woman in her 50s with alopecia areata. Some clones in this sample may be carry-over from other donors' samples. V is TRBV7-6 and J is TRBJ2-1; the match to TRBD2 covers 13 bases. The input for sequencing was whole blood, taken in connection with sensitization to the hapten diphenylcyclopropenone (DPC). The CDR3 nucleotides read TGTGCCAGCAGCTACAGGGGGCGCGGGACTAGCGGGGCGTCGAACAATGAGCAGTTCTTC. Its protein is CASSYRGRGTSGASNNEQFF.